The 4 T cell receptor beta chains given below trace back to one sample, sequenced in a study of cytomegalovirus exposure and HLA in healthy donors. Researchers ran the PCR with 60 Vbeta and 13 Jbeta primers. This table comes from immunoSEQ multiplex PCR, and its TCRdb copy is limited to in-frame clones, with some not included. The data contain about 130,000 clones, 66% of them singletons. Sequenced sample: PBMCs. These TCRs come from a human donor in good health.

The genes are TRBV28 and TRBJ1-5, with D perhaps matching TRBD1 (5 bases). V was trimmed by 4 bases and J by 5 bases, leaving 9 bases between them. Per germline, CDR1 MDHEN and CDR2 SYDVKM. There are 13 residues in the CDR3. Written as DNA, the CDR3 is TGTGCCAGCAGTTGGGGGACTCATCAGCCCCAGCATTTT. This gives the protein CASSWGTHQPQHF.

This rearrangement joins TRBV28 to TRBJ2-7, with 10 bases lining up with TRBD1. CDR1 and CDR2 (germline): MDHEN, SYDVKM. The V gene end was trimmed by 1 base and the J gene end by 4 bases; junction bases not matched to a gene: 7. CDR3 length equals 16 residues. CDR3 residues: CASSLSTGQGRYEQYF. The CDR3 DNA reads TGTGCCAGCAGTTTATCCACGGGACAGGGGAGATACGAGCAGTACTTC.

This clone was counted a few times. The chain links TRBV28 to TRBJ2-7; 15 bases agree with TRBD2. The V gene end was trimmed by 3 bases and the J gene end by 5 bases; junction bases not matched to a gene: 14. CDR1 and CDR2 (germline): MDHEN, SYDVKM. The CDR3 is made up of 19 amino acids. The CDR3 protein is CASSFLQPGLAGGSHEQYF. The CDR3 nucleotides are TGTGCCAGCAGTTTTTTACAGCCGGGACTAGCGGGAGGTAGCCACGAGCAGTACTTC.

The chain joins TRBV14 to TRBJ2-7; 11 bases line up with TRBD1. V dropped 4 bases and J dropped 3; count of bases not matched to a gene: 11. Per germline, CDR1 SGHDN and CDR2 FVKESK. The CDR3 spans 17 residues. This CDR3 is CASSPNLDRGRFYEQYF. The DNA of the CDR3 is TGTGCCAGCAGCCCGAACTTGGACAGGGGGCGATTCTACGAGCAGTACTTC.